The subject of this entry is one TCR beta chain. The antigen is unknown. The data were obtained in a study of shared clonotypes between healthy human individuals. CDR1 and CDR2 from the germline V gene are SGHTA and FQGNSA. The V and J ends lost 10 bases and 4 bases, in that order; junction bases with no gene match: 8. The CDR3 is 15 residues long. The DNA input per sorted-subset replicate PCR was about 190 ng, corresponding to 32,000 or so T cell genomes. The method was immunoSEQ multiplex PCR; TCRdb's version includes in-frame clones alone and lacks a portion of them. The sample lists around 2,100,000 clones, approximately 95% seen once, with 1% to 1.5% in the top ten. The study, taken as a whole, reports: Donor scarcity curtailed the genetic and exposure-history diversity represented herein. Memory subsets generally showed smaller estimated richness than naive subsets did.

In the naive CD8 group, cells lacked CD45RO and were positively selected for CCR7, so terminally differentiated effector memory CD45RA+ cells were left out. The donor cohort consisted entirely of Caucasian adults residing in Nashville, Tennessee. The chain recombines TRBV7-2 with TRBJ2-6; TRBD1 agrees at 9 bases. What was sequenced was naive CD8+ T cells sorted from blood. The TCR sequence derives from a man younger than 30 in good health. The CDR3 loop reads CATTAGQGGANVLTF. DNA for the CDR3: TGTGCCACCACCGCGGGACAGGGAGGGGCCAACGTCCTGACTTTC.